This entry lists 27 T cell receptor beta chains sequenced from one sample in a study of blood T cell repertoires in COVID-19. The method was immunoSEQ multiplex PCR; TCRdb's version includes in-frame clones alone and lacks a portion of them. The sample has approximately 280,000 clones; around 85% are singletons. Sample: PBMCs or T cells enriched from blood (not recorded which). These receptors all stem from a woman aged 50 to 65 who had recovered from COVID-19.

The chain couples TRBV19 to TRBJ1-5, with D uncertain. The CDR3 runs to 12 residues. V lost 5 bases and J 7 bases, leaving 9 bases between the germline ends. CDR1 and CDR2 from the germline V gene are LNHDA and SQIVND (reference sequence). The CDR3 sequence: CASSVLAQPQHF. As DNA, the CDR3 is TGTGCCAGTAGTGTACTTGCGCAGCCCCAGCATTTT.

The rearrangement uses TRBV5-6 and TRBJ1-3; D not resolved. The length of the CDR3 is 14 residues. Between the trimmed V and J ends, which lost 4 bases and 4 bases, there was a span of 12 bases. Germline-derived CDR1 and CDR2 are SGHDT and YYEEEE. The CDR3 sequence: CASSHSSPGNTIYF. The CDR3 DNA is TGTGCCAGCAGCCACAGTTCGCCCGGAAACACCATATATTTT.

The chain joins TRBV28 to TRBJ1-2, with 10 nucleotides matching TRBD1. The germline V gene encodes CDR1 MDHEN and CDR2 SYDVKM. J lost 8 bases, V lost 6 bases, and 12 bases had no gene match. This CDR3 region has 15 residues. CDR3 nucleotide sequence: TGTGCCAGCAGCCCTACATGGACAGGGGGTAGGGGCTACACCTTC. Its protein is CASSPTWTGGRGYTF.

The rearrangement uses TRBV24-1 and TRBJ2-6, with D perhaps matching TRBD1 (6 bases). Trimming left V 3 bases short and J 4 bases short, with 9 bases between. The CDR3 has 15 amino acids. Germline CDR1 and CDR2: KGHDR and SFDVKD. DNA of the CDR3: TGTGCCACCAGTGATGGACAGACCGGGGCCAACGTCCTGACTTTC. Its protein is CATSDGQTGANVLTF.

The V and J genes are TRBV9 and TRBJ1-3; D is uncertain. The length of the CDR3 is 15 residues. Trimming removed 7 bases from V and 0 bases from J, with 14 bases in between. Germline CDR1 SGDLS, CDR2 YYNGEE. The CDR3 nucleotides read TGTGCCAGCGCCATCATACGGTGCTCTGGAAACACCATATATTTT. It yields the protein CASAIIRCSGNTIYF.

The rearrangement uses TRBV5-4 and TRBJ1-1, with D perhaps TRBD1 (6 bases). The CDR3 is 13 amino acids. The V end was cut by 2 bases, the J end by 4 bases, with 9 bases between. CDR1 is SGHNT, CDR2 YYREEE, per germline (reference sequence). The CDR3 loop is CASSLQGGTEAFF. Written as DNA, the CDR3 is TGTGCCAGCAGCTTACAGGGCGGCACTGAAGCTTTCTTT.

The chain combines TRBV3-1 (or the pseudogene TRBV3-2) with TRBJ1-3, with a tentative D call TRBD1 (6 bases). Per the germline V gene, CDR1 is LGHDT and CDR2 is YNNKEL (reference sequence). Trimming removed 4 bases from V and 2 bases from J, with 12 bases in between. The CDR3 is made up of 15 amino acids. In DNA form, the CDR3 reads TGTGCCAGCAGCCTTGCAGGGGCAGCTGGAAACACCATATATTTT. Translating it yields CASSLAGAAGNTIYF.

V gene TRBV18 combines with J gene TRBJ1-5; D may be TRBD1 (5 bases). This CDR3 comprises 15 residues. Trimming pared 6 bases from V and 3 bases from J, leaving 15 bases between. Germline V lookup: CDR1 KGHSH, CDR2 LQKENI. Here the CDR3 DNA reads TGTGCCAGCTCCCCCCAGGGAAGGCCCAATCAGCCCCAGCATTTT. Amino acids: CASSPQGRPNQPQHF. Together with reference TRBV18 and TRBJ1-5, the CDR3 gives the full variable domain: NAGVMQNPRHLVRRRGQEARLRCSPMKGHSHVYWYRQLPEEGLKFMVYLQKENIIDESGMPKERFSAEFPKEGPSILRIQQVVRGDSAAYFCASSPQGRPNQPQHFGDGTRLSIL.

As regards this clone: An end of the junction does not agree with germline; a read error may underlie this. This chain links TRBV19 with TRBJ2-3; 7 positions agree with TRBD1. Per the germline V gene, CDR1 is LNHDA and CDR2 is SQIVND (reference sequence). The length of the CDR3 is 13 residues. In DNA, the CDR3 is TGTGCGAGTAATACAGGGGCCACAGATACGCAGTATTTT. This gives the protein CASNTGATDTQYF.

This clone was counted between two and nine times. This chain connects TRBV5-1 to TRBJ1-2; TRBD1 might be the D (6 bases). Germline V gene sequence: CDR1 SGHRS, CDR2 YFSETQ. V lost 0 bases to trimming and J lost 4 bases, with 10 bases between them. This CDR3 region has 14 residues. The CDR3 spells CASSLAARGYGYTF. The CDR3 DNA sequence: TGCGCCAGCAGCTTGGCCGCCAGGGGCTATGGCTACACCTTC.

The rearrangement uses TRBV19 and TRBJ2-7; D may be TRBD2 (6 bases). CDR3 length: 14 residues. The V gene lost 3 bases and the J gene lost 6 bases, with 15 bases spanning the gap. Germline CDR1 reads LNHDA; CDR2 reads SQIVND (reference sequence). The CDR3 spells CASSIAGYGGEQYF. DNA of the CDR3: TGTGCCAGTAGTATCGCCGGGTACGGGGGCGAGCAGTACTTC.

The chain recombines TRBV27 with TRBJ1-1; D remains ambiguous. The CDR3 spans 13 residues. Germline V gene sequence: CDR1 MNHEY, CDR2 SMNVEV (reference sequence). Trimming shortened V by 3 bases and J by 0 bases, and 5 bases separated the two germline ends. CDR3 sequence (DNA): TGTGCCAGCAGTTTCTTAGTGAACACTGAAGCTTTCTTT. Translation gives CASSFLVNTEAFF.

This clone has only one observation. The gene calls are TRBV5-1 and TRBJ2-1; the match to TRBD1 covers 8 bases. CDR3 size: 15 residues. Germline V gene sequence: CDR1 SGHRS, CDR2 YFSETQ. After removal of 4 bases from V and 5 bases from J, the junction contained 8 bases not matched to a gene. DNA for the CDR3: TGCGCCAGCAGCCAGAATCAGGGGGCAAACAATGAGCAGTTCTTC. Its translation is CASSQNQGANNEQFF.

The chain employs TRBV19 and TRBJ2-1; tentatively, D is TRBD1 (5 bases). In germline, CDR1 is LNHDA, CDR2 SQIVND (reference sequence). The ends were cut back, 7 bases at V and 6 bases at J, with 16 bases in the middle. The CDR3 has 14 residues. The CDR3 loop is CASIERGRGNEQFF. In DNA, the CDR3 is TGTGCCAGTATCGAAAGGGGCCGAGGCAATGAGCAGTTCTTC.

The J gene is TRBJ2-1, the V gene TRBV7-9; 8 bases agree with TRBD1. The germline gives CDR1 SEHNR, CDR2 FQNEAQ (reference sequence). This CDR3 is 15 amino acids long. The V gene end was trimmed by 3 bases and the J gene end by 4 bases; junction bases not matched to a gene: 5. CDR3 amino acids: CASSLQDREYNEQFF. The CDR3 DNA reads TGTGCCAGCAGCTTGCAGGACAGGGAGTACAATGAGCAGTTCTTC. Supplemented by reference TRBV7-9 and TRBJ2-1, the full variable domain reads DTGVSQNPRHKITKRGQNVTFRCDPISEHNRLYWYRQTLGQGPEFLTYFQNEAQLEKSRLLSDRFSAERPKGSFSTLEIQRTEQGDSAMYLCASSLQDREYNEQFFGPGTRLTVL.

This rearrangement joins TRBV5-4 to TRBJ2-3; 15 positions match TRBD2. The germline gives CDR1 SGHNT, CDR2 YYREEE (reference sequence). V was clipped by 4 bases and J by 2 bases; unmatched bases: 2. This CDR3 is built from 16 residues. The CDR3 region is CASSRTSGRATDTQYF. In nucleotides, the CDR3 is TGTGCCAGCAGCCGGACTAGCGGGAGGGCCACAGATACGCAGTATTTT.

V gene TRBV7-9 combines with J gene TRBJ2-7; TRBD2 might be the D (6 bases). The CDR3 spans 16 residues. V gave up 3 bases and J gave up 1 base, with 16 bases separating them. In germline, CDR1 is SEHNR, CDR2 FQNEAQ (reference sequence). As DNA, the CDR3 is TGTGCCAGCAGCTTGGACCGACTAGACAGTTCCTACGAGCAGTACTTC. It translates to CASSLDRLDSSYEQYF.

The genes are TRBV6-5 and TRBJ2-7; D call uncertain. V lost 2 bases and J lost 3, with 8 bases in between. The germline gives CDR1 MNHEY, CDR2 SVGAGI. CDR3 size: 13 residues. The CDR3 DNA reads TGTGCCAGCAGTTACGAGGCTTACTACGAGCAGTACTTC. Translating gives CASSYEAYYEQYF.

The chain couples TRBV30 to TRBJ1-4; no definite D call. Trimming left V 2 bases short and J 3 bases short, with 10 bases between. The CDR3 spans 14 residues. Per the germline V gene, CDR1 is GTSNPN and CDR2 is SVGIG (reference sequence). CDR3 DNA: TGTGCCTGGAGTATACACGGGGCTAATGAAAAACTGTTTTTT. Its protein is CAWSIHGANEKLFF.

V gene TRBV15 combines with J gene TRBJ1-3; D not resolved. Germline CDR1 LNHNV, CDR2 YYDKDF (reference sequence). Trimming pared 1 base from V and 7 bases from J, leaving 5 bases between. The CDR3 is 12 amino acids. CDR3 sequence (DNA): TGTGCCACCAGCAGAGGGGAGAACACCATATATTTT. Its translation is CATSRGENTIYF.

The genes are TRBV19 and TRBJ2-2; 12 nucleotides line up with TRBD2. The V gene end was trimmed by 6 bases and the J gene end by 4 bases; junction bases not matched to a gene: 0. Germline assignment: CDR1 LNHDA and CDR2 SQIVND (reference sequence). There are 14 residues in the CDR3. The DNA for the CDR3 is TGTGCCAGTAGGGGACTAGCGGGCACCGGGGAGCTGTTTTTT. It codes for CASRGLAGTGELFF.

The chain couples TRBV5-1 to TRBJ1-2, with 7 bases matching TRBD1. Germline V lookup: CDR1 SGHRS, CDR2 YFSETQ. Trimming at V came to 0 bases and at J to 1 base, leaving 6 bases not matched to a gene. CDR3 length: 16 amino acids. The CDR3 spells CASSLATGTVNYGYTF. The DNA of the CDR3 is TGCGCCAGCAGCTTGGCAACCGGGACAGTTAACTATGGCTACACCTTC.

The chain employs TRBV6-5 and TRBJ1-6; possibly TRBD1 for D (6 bases). Trimming stripped 8 bases from V and 7 bases from J, with 18 bases between. Germline V gene lookup returns CDR1 MNHEY and CDR2 SVGAGI. The CDR3 totals 15 residues. CDR3 in DNA: TGTGCCAGCTCCTCTAGGGCAGGGGTGAATTCACCCCTCCACTTT. It encodes CASSSRAGVNSPLHF.

This chain joins TRBV7-9 and TRBJ2-3; a weak D match, TRBD1 (6 bases). This CDR3 contains 17 residues. The germline V gene encodes CDR1 SEHNR and CDR2 FQNEAQ (reference sequence). Trimming took off 2 bases at V and 6 bases at J, with 21 bases between the two ends. The CDR3 is CASSLKVGAFVRDTQYF. The DNA of the CDR3 is TGTGCCAGCAGCTTAAAAGTGGGGGCCTTTGTGAGGGATACGCAGTATTTT. The full variable domain, completed using reference TRBV7-9 and TRBJ2-3, is DTGVSQNPRHKITKRGQNVTFRCDPISEHNRLYWYRQTLGQGPEFLTYFQNEAQLEKSRLLSDRFSAERPKGSFSTLEIQRTEQGDSAMYLCASSLKVGAFVRDTQYFGPGTRLTVL.

This clone was counted a single time. The V call is TRBV29-1, the J call TRBJ2-7; possible D gene TRBD1, 6 bases. V was trimmed by 7 bases and J by 5 bases, leaving 18 bases between them. The CDR3 is 13 residues long. Looked up from germline, CDR1 is SQVTM and CDR2 is ANQGSEA. In DNA form, the CDR3 reads TGCAGCGCGGGGACAACGGCTCTGGACGAGCAGTACTTC. Amino acids: CSAGTTALDEQYF.

The CDR3 here is CASSTRGRDQPQHF. The CDR3 DNA sequence: TGTGCCAGCAGCACGCGGGGCAGAGATCAGCCCCAGCATTTT. The chain links TRBV7-2 to TRBJ1-5, with D possibly being TRBD1 (5 bases). CDR1 and CDR2 (germline): SGHTA, FQGNSA. Trimming removed 5 bases from V and 5 bases from J, with 13 bases in between. The CDR3 runs 14 residues.

The chain recombines TRBV9 with TRBJ2-1; TRBD1 matches 9 bases. Germline CDR1 and CDR2: SGDLS and YYNGEE. This CDR3 contains 14 residues. After removal of 3 bases from V and 7 bases from J, the junction contained 5 bases not matched to a gene. Written as DNA, the CDR3 is TGTGCCAGCAGCGGAGGGACAGGGTCGAATGAGCAGTTCTTC. Protein: CASSGGTGSNEQFF.